These 3 T cell receptor beta chains share one sample of origin, sequenced in a study of T cells in Graves' hyperthyroidism and ophthalmopathy. RNA transcripts served as the template for amplifying TCR beta CDR3 regions. First-round RT-PCR of the TCR CDR3 relied on the HTBI primer set. TCRdb called the multiplex PCR reads again in MiXCR, with one record for every CDR3 protein. The table records about 380,000 distinct CDR3 sequences, 18% of them present only once. The sample comprised blood. These TCRs come from a young man with Graves' ophthalmopathy.

The sample holds many counts of this clonotype. The chain is built from TRBV7-2 and TRBJ2-3; D perhaps matches TRBD1 (5 bases). Germline V gene sequence: CDR1 SGHTA, CDR2 FQGNSA. The V end was cut by 6 bases, the J end by 0 bases, with 10 bases between. The CDR3 extends over 14 amino acids. The CDR3 nucleotides are TGTGCCAGCAGACGTGGACAAAGCACAGATACGCAGTATTTT. Residues: CASRRGQSTDTQYF.

This clonotype was detected many times. The rearrangement joins TRBV7-8 to TRBJ2-7; D unclear. CDR1 and CDR2 from the germline V gene are SGHVS and FQNEAQ. The CDR3 consists of 16 residues. V lost 1 base and J 2 bases, leaving 15 bases between the germline ends. CDR3 sequence reads: CASSLGAPTETYEQYF. The CDR3, as DNA: TGTGCCAGCAGCTTAGGAGCCCCGACGGAGACCTACGAGCAGTACTTC.

The V call is TRBV24-1, the J call TRBJ2-7, with unresolved D. This CDR3 is built from 12 residues. V was shortened by 4 bases and J by 6 bases, with 9 bases between the two germline ends. CDR1 and CDR2 (germline): KGHDR, SFDVKD. The CDR3 region has the DNA TGTGCCACCAGTGACCGCAGGAGCGAGCAGTACTTC. This translates into CATSDRRSEQYF.